The following is a T cell receptor (beta chain) sequence with its context. In this sample, this clonotype turned up a few times. Its antigen is still unknown. No base qualities exist here, and no much larger clone lies one base off it. The data were obtained in a study of T cells after yellow fever vaccination (dated by TCRdb to about 2019). As for the study more broadly: The SMART-Seq v4 Ultra Low Input RNA kit was used to prepare libraries from fractions with low cell numbers. Bulk TCR alpha and beta repertoires were sequenced longitudinally to track T-cell clones before and after primary and booster YFV17D yellow fever vaccination. Two healthy male donors made up the cohort, one aged 18 to 29 years and the other aged 30 to 40 years. Blood samples were taken at several timepoints before and after primary and secondary immunization, and bulk PBMC replicates and cell subsets were isolated. Broad study findings and their caveats: Because only a couple of donors were included in the study, the extent to which the findings can be generalized is limited. After the booster, most of the clones that had expanded following primary vaccination were detected again (almost 98% of CD4 and around 88% of CD8), which suggests that memory was broadly maintained. Because abundant contaminating clonotypes from the bulk population could be contained in FACS-sorted repertoires, computational filtering was required. A small fraction of clonotypes appeared in both the CD4 and CD8 compartments, likely as a result of convergent recombination. The secondary T-cell response was weaker than the primary response but faster, peaking on day 5 instead of day 15.

Synthesis of TCR cDNA relied on 5'RACE template switching, a step that introduced a universal primer site along with unique molecular identifiers. Priming of cDNA synthesis was performed from both the TCR alpha and TCR beta constant segments. Library amplification used two PCR steps, and the second PCR step added sample barcodes and sequencing adapters. Sequencing of the libraries was done on either Illumina HiSeq 2500 (2x100 bp) or NovaSeq (2x150 bp). The authors' analysis ran thus. Demultiplexing of reads and collapsing into UMI consensus sequences were performed with MIGEC, and V(D)J alignment was carried out with MiXCR. Clonotypes responding to the vaccine were identified with edgeR on replicate PBMC samples, with the criteria of FDR below 0.01 and a log2 fold change above 5 up to day 15. Each bulk clonotype received a CD4 or CD8 identity based on whether the sequenced CD4 or CD8 repertoire contained that clonotype at higher abundance. Starting from the raw public reads, TCRdb applied fastp trimming at Q25, assembled clones with MiXCR and retained in-frame beta chains. Entries are consolidated by CDR3 protein sequence, retaining the most common genes and DNA. The V and J calls were determined by TCRdb, not by the authors. The sample data list 450,000 to 550,000 distinct CDR3 sequences, and 15% to 20% of these were observed just once. The ten top clones hold roughly an eighth of the sample.

The treatment or condition label corresponds to: live attenuated yellow fever vaccine strain. Two biological replicates of bulk PBMCs were collected at each blood-draw timepoint. A standard Ficoll-Paque protocol was used to isolate PBMCs from peripheral blood. TriZol was used to extract RNA from bulk PBMCs, from CD4 and CD8 fractions, and from dextramer-positive and dextramer-negative fractions. The clonotype originates from a man in his thirties or forties who received the YFV17D yellow fever vaccine. The sample in question was PBMCs, obtained 15 days after the yellow fever booster vaccination.

The nucleotides are TGTGCCAGCAGCCAACCGACAGGGACGGACTACGAGCAGTACTTC. It is translated as CASSQPTGTDYEQYF. The sequence joins TRBV28 to TRBJ2-7; 7 bases in the middle match TRBD1. In the germline V gene, CDR1 corresponds to MDHEN and CDR2 to SYDVKM. Spanning cysteine to phenylalanine, the CDR3 consists of 15 amino acids. Only the CDR3 DNA stays, 45 bases, in frame from base 1. The germline V and J ends show losses of 6 bases and 3 bases respectively, and no gene match explains 11 bases of the junction.